A single T cell receptor beta chain is shown here with its context. The library had UMIs added by 3' ligation of an oligonucleotide to TCR cDNA. Reverse transcription used DNase-treated unsorted total RNA, aiming for roughly 1 to 1,100 ng. The record originates from a study of naive and memory T cell subsets. Ligated cDNA underwent four rounds of PCR with nested alpha and beta constant region primers and SP2. TCRdb recomputed calls from the 5' RACE reads with MiXCR, one row per CDR3 protein. The data contain 55,000 to 65,000 distinct CDR3 sequences, under 10% of them seen just once; the ten biggest clones take up about 19%. The germline V gene has CDR1 MNHNS and CDR2 SASEGT. Losses at the gene ends were 7 bases for V and 2 bases for J; bases not matched to a gene: 3. The CDR3 is made up of 13 amino acids.

This sequence originates from a female donor in good health. The chain employs TRBV6-1 and TRBJ2-7; 9 positions agree with TRBD1. The CDR3 here is CASNWDRAYEQYF. The CDR3 nucleotides are TGTGCCAGCAACTGGGACAGGGCCTACGAGCAGTACTTC.